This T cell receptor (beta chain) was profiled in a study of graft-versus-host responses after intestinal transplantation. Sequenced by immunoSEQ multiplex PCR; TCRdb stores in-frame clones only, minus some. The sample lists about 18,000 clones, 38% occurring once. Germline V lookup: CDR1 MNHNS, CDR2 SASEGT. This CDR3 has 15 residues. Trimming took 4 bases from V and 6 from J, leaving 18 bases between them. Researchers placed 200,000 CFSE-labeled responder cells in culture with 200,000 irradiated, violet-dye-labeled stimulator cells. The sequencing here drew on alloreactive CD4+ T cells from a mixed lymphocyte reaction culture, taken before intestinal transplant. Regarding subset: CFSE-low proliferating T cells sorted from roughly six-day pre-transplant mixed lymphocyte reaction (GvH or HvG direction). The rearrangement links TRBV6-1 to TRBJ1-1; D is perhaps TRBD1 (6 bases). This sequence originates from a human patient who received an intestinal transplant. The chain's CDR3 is CASSANRAQTSEAFF. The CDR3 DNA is TGTGCCAGCAGTGCTAACAGGGCCCAAACCTCTGAAGCTTTCTTT.